The clone carrying this T cell receptor (beta chain) was detected many times. What it binds is not known. This sample stems from a study of CD8 T cells in ankylosing spondylitis. Findings and limits, study-wide: Reportedly, matched ankylosing spondylitis synovial fluid was significantly enriched for disease-linked clones. Fewer than ten highly homologous variants made up a TCR beta motif, and this motif appeared characteristic of ankylosing spondylitis blood.

The CDR3 totals 10 residues. V was cut by 1 base and J by 8 bases, with 3 bases left in between. Germline-derived CDR1 and CDR2 are SGHTA and FQGTGA. TCRdb independently ran MiXCR on the 5' RACE reads; one entry per CDR3 protein. The top ten hold roughly 3.5% of the sample, which has 450,000 to 550,000 distinct CDR3 sequences, roughly 5.2% seen once. The receptor was derived from a male donor with ankylosing spondylitis. The specimen was blood, either unsorted or a sorted T cell fraction (not recorded which). The rearrangement joins TRBV7-3 to TRBJ2-7; unclear D gene. The CDR3 DNA reads TGTGCCAGCAGCTTAAGGAAGCAGTACTTC. The encoded protein is CASSLRKQYF.